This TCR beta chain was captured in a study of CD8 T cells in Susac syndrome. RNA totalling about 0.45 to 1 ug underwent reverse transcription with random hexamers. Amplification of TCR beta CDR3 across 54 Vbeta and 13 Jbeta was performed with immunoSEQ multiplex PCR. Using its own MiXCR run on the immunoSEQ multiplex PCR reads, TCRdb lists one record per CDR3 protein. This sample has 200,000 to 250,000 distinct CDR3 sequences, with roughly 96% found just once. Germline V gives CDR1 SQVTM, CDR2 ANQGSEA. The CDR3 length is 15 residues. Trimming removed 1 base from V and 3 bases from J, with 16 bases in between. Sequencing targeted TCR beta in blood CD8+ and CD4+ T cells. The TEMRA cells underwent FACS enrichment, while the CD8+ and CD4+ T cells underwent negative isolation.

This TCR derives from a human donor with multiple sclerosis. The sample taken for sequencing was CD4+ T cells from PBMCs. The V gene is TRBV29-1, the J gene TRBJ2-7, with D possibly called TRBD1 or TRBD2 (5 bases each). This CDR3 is CSVEVRKGRGYEQYF. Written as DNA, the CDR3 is TGCAGCGTTGAAGTGAGGAAGGGACGAGGCTACGAGCAGTACTTC.